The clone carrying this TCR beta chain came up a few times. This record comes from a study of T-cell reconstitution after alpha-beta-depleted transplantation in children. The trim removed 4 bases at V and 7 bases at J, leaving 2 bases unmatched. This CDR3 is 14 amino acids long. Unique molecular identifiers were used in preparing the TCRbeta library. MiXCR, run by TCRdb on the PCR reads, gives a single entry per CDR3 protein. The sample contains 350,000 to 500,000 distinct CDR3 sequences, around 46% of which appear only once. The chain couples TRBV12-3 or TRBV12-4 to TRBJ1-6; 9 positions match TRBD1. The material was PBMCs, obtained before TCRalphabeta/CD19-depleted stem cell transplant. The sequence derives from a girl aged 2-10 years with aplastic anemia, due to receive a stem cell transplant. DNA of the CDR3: TGTGCCAGCAGTTACGGACAGGGGAATTCACCCCTCCACTTT. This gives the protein CASSYGQGNSPLHF.